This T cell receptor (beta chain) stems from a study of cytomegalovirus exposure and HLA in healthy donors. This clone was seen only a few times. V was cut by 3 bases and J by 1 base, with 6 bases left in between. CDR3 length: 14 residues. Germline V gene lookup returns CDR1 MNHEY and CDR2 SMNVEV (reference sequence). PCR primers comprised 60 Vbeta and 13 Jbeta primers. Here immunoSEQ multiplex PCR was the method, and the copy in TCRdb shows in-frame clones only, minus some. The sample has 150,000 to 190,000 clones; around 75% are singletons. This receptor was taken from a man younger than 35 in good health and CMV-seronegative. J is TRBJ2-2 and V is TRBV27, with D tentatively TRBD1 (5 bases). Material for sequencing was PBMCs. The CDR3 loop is CASSLDMNTGELFF. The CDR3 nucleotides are TGTGCCAGCAGTTTGGACATGAACACCGGGGAGCTGTTTTTT.